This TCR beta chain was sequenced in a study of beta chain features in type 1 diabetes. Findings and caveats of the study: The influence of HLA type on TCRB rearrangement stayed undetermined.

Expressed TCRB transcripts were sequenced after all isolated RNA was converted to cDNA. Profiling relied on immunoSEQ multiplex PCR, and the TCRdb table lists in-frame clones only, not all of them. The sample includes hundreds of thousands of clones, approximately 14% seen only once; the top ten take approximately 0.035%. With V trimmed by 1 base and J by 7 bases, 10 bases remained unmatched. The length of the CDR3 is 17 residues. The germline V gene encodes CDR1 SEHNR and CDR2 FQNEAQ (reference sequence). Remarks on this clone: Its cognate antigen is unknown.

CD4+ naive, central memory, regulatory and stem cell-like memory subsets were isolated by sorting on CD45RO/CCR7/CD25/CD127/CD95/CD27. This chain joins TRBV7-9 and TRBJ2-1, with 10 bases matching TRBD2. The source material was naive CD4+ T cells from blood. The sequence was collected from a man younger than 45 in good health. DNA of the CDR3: TGTGCCAGCAGCTTAGGCTCCCTAGCGGGGGTATGGAATGAGCAGTTCTTC. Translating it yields CASSLGSLAGVWNEQFF.